This T cell receptor beta chain was sequenced during a study of PD-1 blockade in classical Hodgkin lymphoma. Study background: A 3 mg/kg intravenous dose of nivolumab was received by patients every 2 weeks. Study results and limitations: Compared with baseline, CD4+ but not CD8+ TCR diversity had risen significantly by C4D1. Baseline TCR diversity was reportedly lower in newly diagnosed patients than in healthy donors. It was reported as lower still in relapsed/refractory patients.

Clones were read by immunoSEQ multiplex PCR, and TCRdb kept only the in-frame ones, dropping some. The sample lists about 28,000 clones, approximately 80% occurring once. Every patient was affected by relapse after autologous stem cell transplantation, while exposure to brentuximab vedotin was not uniform. Germline V CDR1 and CDR2: KGHSH, LQKENI. The CDR3 is made up of 17 amino acids. V trimming: 6 bases; J trimming: 0 bases; junction bases outside the gene matches: 11. Worth noting for this clone: What it binds is not known.

The genes are TRBV18 and TRBJ2-1; TRBD2 aligns across 7 bases. The TCR sequence derives from a human donor with classical Hodgkin lymphoma. Sequenced here: peripheral blood mononuclear cells (PBMCs), sampled before the second cycle of nivolumab. CDR3 sequence reads: CASSQWASGNSYNEQFF. Written as DNA, the CDR3 is TGTGCCAGCTCCCAATGGGCTAGCGGCAACTCCTACAATGAGCAGTTCTTC. The whole variable domain, remainder taken from reference TRBV18 and TRBJ2-1, is NAGVMQNPRHLVRRRGQEARLRCSPMKGHSHVYWYRQLPEEGLKFMVYLQKENIIDESGMPKERFSAEFPKEGPSILRIQQVVRGDSAAYFCASSQWASGNSYNEQFFGPGTRLTVL.